This TCR beta chain was sequenced during a study of response to subunit inactivated influenza vaccine. To note about this clonotype: Its antigen is not identified.

TCRdb ran MiXCR on the RT-PCR reads and lists one entry per CDR3 protein. The sample has about 500,000 distinct CDR3 sequences, roughly 13% seen once. Whole-study findings and limits: Authors suggested few new T cells are recruited by each seasonal influenza vaccination.

Germline V gene data show CDR1 as SQVTM and CDR2 as ANQGSEA. V lost 5 bases to trimming and J lost 5 bases, with 7 bases between them. This CDR3 has 11 residues. V usage is TRBV29-1 and J usage is TRBJ2-1; no definite D call. The clonotype comes from a man between 50 and 59 years old who received an inactivated influenza vaccine. The source material was PBMCs from blood, sampled about 40 days after vaccination. The CDR3 nucleotides are TGCAGCGTTTCGGGCCACAATGAGCAGTTCTTC. This translates into CSVSGHNEQFF.